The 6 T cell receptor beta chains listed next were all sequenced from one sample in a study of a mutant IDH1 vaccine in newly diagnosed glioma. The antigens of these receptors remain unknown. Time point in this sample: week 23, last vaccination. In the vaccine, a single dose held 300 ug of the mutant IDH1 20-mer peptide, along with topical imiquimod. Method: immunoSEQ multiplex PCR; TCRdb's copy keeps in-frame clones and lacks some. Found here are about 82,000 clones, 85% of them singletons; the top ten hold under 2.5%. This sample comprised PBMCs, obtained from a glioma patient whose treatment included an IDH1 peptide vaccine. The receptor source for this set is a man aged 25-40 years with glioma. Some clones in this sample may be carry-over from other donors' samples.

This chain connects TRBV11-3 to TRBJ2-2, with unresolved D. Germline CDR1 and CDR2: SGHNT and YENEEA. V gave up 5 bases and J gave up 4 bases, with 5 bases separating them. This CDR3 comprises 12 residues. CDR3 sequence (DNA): TGTGCCAGCAGCCCACGCACCGGGGAGCTGTTTTTT. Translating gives CASSPRTGELFF.

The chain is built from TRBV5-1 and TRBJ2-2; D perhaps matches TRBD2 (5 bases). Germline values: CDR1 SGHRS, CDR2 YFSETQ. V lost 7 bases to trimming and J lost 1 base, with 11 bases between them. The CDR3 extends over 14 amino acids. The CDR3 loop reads CASRGTENTGELFF. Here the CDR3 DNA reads TGCGCCAGCCGGGGAACAGAGAACACCGGGGAGCTGTTTTTT.

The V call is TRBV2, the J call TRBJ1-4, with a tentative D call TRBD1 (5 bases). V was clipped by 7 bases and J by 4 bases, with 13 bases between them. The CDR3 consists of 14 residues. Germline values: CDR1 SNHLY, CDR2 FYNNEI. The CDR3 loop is CASTPWGVNEKLFF. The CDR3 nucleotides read TGTGCCAGCACTCCATGGGGCGTTAATGAAAAACTGTTTTTT.

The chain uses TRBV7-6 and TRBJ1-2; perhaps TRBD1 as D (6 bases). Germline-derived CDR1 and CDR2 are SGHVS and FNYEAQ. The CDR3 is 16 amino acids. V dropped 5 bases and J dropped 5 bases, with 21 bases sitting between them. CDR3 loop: CASSLKAGTLDYGYTF. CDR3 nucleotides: TGTGCCAGCAGCCTGAAGGCAGGGACACTTGATTATGGCTACACCTTC.

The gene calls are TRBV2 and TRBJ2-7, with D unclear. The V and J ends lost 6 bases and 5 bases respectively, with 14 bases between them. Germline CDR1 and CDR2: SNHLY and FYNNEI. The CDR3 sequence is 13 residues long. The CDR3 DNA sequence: TGTGCCAGCAGGCCTGGGGTCTGGGACGAGCAGTACTTC. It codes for CASRPGVWDEQYF.

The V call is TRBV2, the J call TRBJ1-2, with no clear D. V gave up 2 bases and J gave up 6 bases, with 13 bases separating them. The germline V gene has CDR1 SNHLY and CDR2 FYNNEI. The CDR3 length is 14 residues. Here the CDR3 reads CASSERRIRDGYTF. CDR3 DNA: TGTGCCAGCAGTGAAAGGAGGATCCGAGATGGCTACACCTTC. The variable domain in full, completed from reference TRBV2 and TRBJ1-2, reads EPEVTQTPSHQVTQMGQEVILRCVPISNHLYFYWYRQILGQKVEFLVSFYNNEISEKSEIFDDQFSVERPDGSNFTLKIRSTKLEDSAMYFCASSERRIRDGYTFGSGTRLTVV.